This T cell receptor (beta chain) was captured by sequencing in a study of T-cell reconstitution after alpha-beta-depleted transplantation in children. V lost 0 bases, J lost 5 bases, and 4 bases stayed unmatched. The CDR3 sequence is 14 residues long. As it was prepared, the TCRbeta library received unique molecular identifiers. TCRdb re-derived calls from the PCR reads in MiXCR, one entry per CDR3 protein. The sample includes 200,000 to 300,000 distinct CDR3 sequences, 12% of them seen just once. The starting material was PBMCs from the stem cell graft donor, obtained from the stem cell graft. This receptor was obtained from a human donor who donated a stem cell graft to a child with acute lymphoblastic leukemia. The chain carries TRBV12-3 or TRBV12-4 and TRBJ2-7; 7 bases line up with TRBD2. The CDR3 reads CASSLAGGSDEQYF. The CDR3 region has the DNA TGTGCCAGCAGTTTAGCGGGGGGGTCTGACGAGCAGTACTTC.